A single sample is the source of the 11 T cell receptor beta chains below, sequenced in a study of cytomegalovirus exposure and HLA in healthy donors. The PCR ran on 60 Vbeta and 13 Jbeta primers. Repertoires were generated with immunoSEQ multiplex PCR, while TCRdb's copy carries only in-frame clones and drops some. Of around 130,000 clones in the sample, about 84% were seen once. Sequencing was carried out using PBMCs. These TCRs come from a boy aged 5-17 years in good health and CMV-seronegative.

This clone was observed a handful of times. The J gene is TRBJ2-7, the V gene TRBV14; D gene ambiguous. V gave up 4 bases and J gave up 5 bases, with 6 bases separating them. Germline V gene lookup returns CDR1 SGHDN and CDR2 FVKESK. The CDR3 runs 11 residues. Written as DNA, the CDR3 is TGTGCCAGCAGCCTCGGTGACGAGCAGTACTTC. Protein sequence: CASSLGDEQYF.

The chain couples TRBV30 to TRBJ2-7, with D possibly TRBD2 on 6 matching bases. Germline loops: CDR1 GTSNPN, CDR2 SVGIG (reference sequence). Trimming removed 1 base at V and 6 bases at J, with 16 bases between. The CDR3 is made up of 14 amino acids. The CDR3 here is CAWSGVGGWGEQYF. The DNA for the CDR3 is TGTGCCTGGAGTGGGGTCGGAGGGTGGGGCGAGCAGTACTTC.

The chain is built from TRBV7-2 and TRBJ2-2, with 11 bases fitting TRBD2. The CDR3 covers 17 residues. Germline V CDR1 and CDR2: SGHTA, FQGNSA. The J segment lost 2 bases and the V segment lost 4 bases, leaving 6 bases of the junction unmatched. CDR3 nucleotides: TGTGCCAGCAGCTCCTTGGGACTAGCGGAAAACACCGGGGAGCTGTTTTTT. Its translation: CASSSLGLAENTGELFF.

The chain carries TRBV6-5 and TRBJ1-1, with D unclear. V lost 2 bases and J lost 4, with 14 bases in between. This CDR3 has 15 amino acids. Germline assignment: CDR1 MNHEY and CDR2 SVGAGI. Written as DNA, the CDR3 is TGTGCCAGCAGTTACGGGTCTTTAGCTAGCACTGAAGCTTTCTTT. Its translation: CASSYGSLASTEAFF.

CDR3 in amino acids: CAWRGAGPLREQYF. In DNA form, the CDR3 reads TGTGCCTGGAGGGGAGCGGGCCCCCTCCGCGAGCAGTACTTC. This chain links TRBV30 with TRBJ2-7; D possibly corresponds to TRBD2 (6 bases). The CDR3 has 14 amino acids. Trimming shortened V by 3 bases and J by 6 bases, and 18 bases separated the two germline ends. CDR1 and CDR2 (germline): GTSNPN, SVGIG (reference sequence).

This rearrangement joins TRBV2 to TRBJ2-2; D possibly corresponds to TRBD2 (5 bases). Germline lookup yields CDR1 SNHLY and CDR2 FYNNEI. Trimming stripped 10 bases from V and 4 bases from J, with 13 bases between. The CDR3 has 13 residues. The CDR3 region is CATRGRPTGELFF. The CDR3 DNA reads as TGTGCCACCCGAGGGCGTCCCACCGGGGAGCTGTTTTTT.

The CDR3 nucleotides are TGTGCCTGCCGAGGGGGTTACGAGCAGTACTTC. This translates into CACRGGYEQYF. The chain couples TRBV30 to TRBJ2-7; TRBD1 might be the D (6 bases). There are 11 residues in the CDR3. V was trimmed by 6 bases and J by 4 bases, leaving 10 bases between them. In germline, CDR1 is GTSNPN, CDR2 SVGIG (reference sequence).

Here the CDR3 DNA reads TGTGCCATCAGTGGAAGAGGACAGCTAGACACTGAAGCTTTCTTT. It specifies CAISGRGQLDTEAFF. The genes are TRBV10-3 and TRBJ1-1, with a weak D call TRBD1 (6 bases). There are 15 residues in the CDR3. V lost 4 bases to trimming and J lost 3 bases, with 15 bases between them. The germline V gene has CDR1 ENHRY and CDR2 SYGVKD.

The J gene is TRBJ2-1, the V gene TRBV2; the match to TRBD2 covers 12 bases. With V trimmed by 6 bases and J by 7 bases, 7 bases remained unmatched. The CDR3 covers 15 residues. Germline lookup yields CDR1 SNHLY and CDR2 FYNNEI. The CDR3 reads CASRPTSGSSNEQFF. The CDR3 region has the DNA TGTGCCAGCAGGCCGACTAGCGGGAGTTCGAATGAGCAGTTCTTC.

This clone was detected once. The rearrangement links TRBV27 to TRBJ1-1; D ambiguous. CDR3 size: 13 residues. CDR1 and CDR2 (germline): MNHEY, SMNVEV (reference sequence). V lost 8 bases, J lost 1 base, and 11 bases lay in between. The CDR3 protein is CASFLRGNTEAFF. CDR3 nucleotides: TGTGCCAGCTTTCTACGGGGGAACACTGAAGCTTTCTTT.

CDR3 in DNA: TGTGCCAGCAGCTTGGGACCGGACAGGGGTGGATATGGCTACACCTTC. Its translation: CASSLGPDRGGYGYTF. The chain employs TRBV5-6 and TRBJ1-2; 9 nucleotides align to TRBD1. V shed 0 bases and J 5 bases; nucleotides not matched to a gene: 8. This CDR3 comprises 16 residues. CDR1 and CDR2 (germline): SGHDT, YYEEEE.